The 22 T cell receptor beta chains reported below all come from one sample, sequenced in a study of blood T cell repertoires in COVID-19. Generated by immunoSEQ multiplex PCR, the TCRdb table keeps only in-frame clones and is missing some. Among approximately 200,000 clones listed, approximately 89% were seen once. Sequencing was performed on PBMCs or T cells enriched from blood (not recorded which). The receptors originated from a woman aged 35 to 49 with acute COVID-19.

The J gene is TRBJ1-3, the V gene TRBV19; TRBD1 is a possible D gene (5 bases). Germline loops: CDR1 LNHDA, CDR2 SQIVND (reference sequence). V was trimmed by 7 bases and J by 2 bases, leaving 9 bases between them. This CDR3 comprises 13 residues. CDR3 in amino acids: CASKPGTGNTIYF. The CDR3 nucleotides are TGTGCCAGTAAGCCAGGGACTGGAAACACCATATATTTT.

The genes are TRBV7-9 and TRBJ1-4; 7 bases line up with TRBD1. The CDR3 spans 15 residues. From germline, CDR1 is SEHNR and CDR2 FQNEAQ (reference sequence). V lost 5 bases to trimming and J lost 8 bases; unmatched junction nucleotides: 11. The chain's CDR3 is CASSRNAGGGEKLFF. CDR3 DNA sequence: TGTGCCAGCAGCCGAAACGCAGGGGGAGGAGAAAAACTGTTTTTT.

V gene TRBV7-9 combines with J gene TRBJ1-3; TRBD1 is a possible D gene (5 bases). Germline-derived CDR1 and CDR2 are SEHNR and FQNEAQ (reference sequence). Deletions cut 1 base from V and 4 bases from J, with 11 bases between. The CDR3 is 15 residues long. CDR3 nucleotide sequence: TGTGCCAGCAGCTTAGTGCAGGGTTCGGGAAACACCATATATTTT. It yields the protein CASSLVQGSGNTIYF.

The J gene is TRBJ2-2, the V gene TRBV27, with 10 bases lining up with TRBD2. The CDR3 consists of 17 residues. Germline CDR1 and CDR2: MNHEY and SMNVEV (reference sequence). The V segment lost 5 bases and the J segment 5 bases; nucleotides outside the gene matches: 11. The CDR3 region is CASSLLSGGARTGELFF. Here the CDR3 DNA reads TGTGCCAGCAGTCTCCTCAGCGGGGGGGCCAGGACCGGGGAGCTGTTTTTT.

In its sample, this clone was seen a few times. CDR3 nucleotides: TGTGCCAGCAGTGAACTACAGTACACCGGGGAGCTGTTTTTT. Its translation is CASSELQYTGELFF. V gene TRBV2 combines with J gene TRBJ2-2; D is uncertain. Looked up from germline, CDR1 is SNHLY and CDR2 is FYNNEI. The V gene lost 2 bases and the J gene lost 3 bases, with 7 bases spanning the gap. The CDR3 is 14 amino acids. Full variable domain (remainder filled in from reference TRBV2 and TRBJ2-2): EPEVTQTPSHQVTQMGQEVILRCVPISNHLYFYWYRQILGQKVEFLVSFYNNEISEKSEIFDDQFSVERPDGSNFTLKIRSTKLEDSAMYFCASSELQYTGELFFGEGSRLTVL.

This chain links TRBV6-5 with TRBJ1-6; tentatively, D is TRBD1 (6 bases). Germline V CDR1 and CDR2: MNHEY, SVGAGI. This CDR3 spans 14 amino acids. V was clipped by 6 bases and J by 3 bases, with 9 bases between them. CDR3 in DNA: TGTGCCAGCAGAGGACAGCTCTATAATTCACCCCTCCACTTT. As protein: CASRGQLYNSPLHF.

This chain uses TRBV2 with TRBJ1-4; TRBD1 matches at 9 bases. Losses at the gene ends were 8 bases for V and 7 bases for J; bases not matched to a gene: 8. CDR1 SNHLY and CDR2 FYNNEI come from the germline V gene. CDR3 length equals 14 residues. The CDR3 DNA reads as TGTGCCAGCGGCCCAACAGGGGGCATTGAAAAACTGTTTTTT. Translated: CASGPTGGIEKLFF.

V is TRBV19 and J is TRBJ2-7; 7 bases fit TRBD2. The V gene's germline CDR1 is LNHDA and CDR2 SQIVND (reference sequence). The CDR3 extends over 15 amino acids. J gave up 3 bases and V 4 bases, and 9 bases lay outside the gene matches. CDR3 residues: CASSTRWGGNYEQYF. The DNA of the CDR3 is TGTGCCAGTAGTACTCGTTGGGGGGGAAACTACGAGCAGTACTTC.

The chain recombines TRBV23-1 with TRBJ2-2; the match to TRBD1 covers 7 bases. TRBV23-1 is labeled an ORF, and its function is uncertain. Trimming at V came to 4 bases and at J to 7 bases, leaving 12 bases not matched to a gene. The CDR3 extends over 16 amino acids. CDR3 in DNA: TGCGCCAGCAGTCCATCACCGGGACAGACCCACGGGGAGCTGTTTTTT. It translates to CASSPSPGQTHGELFF.

This chain uses TRBV27 with TRBJ2-3; a weak D match, TRBD2 (6 bases). The CDR3 spans 16 residues. Germline lookup yields CDR1 MNHEY and CDR2 SMNVEV (reference sequence). V gave up 2 bases and J gave up 2 bases, with 14 bases separating them. CDR3 in DNA: TGTGCCAGCAGTTTACCCAGGGACTTTACCACAGATACGCAGTATTTT. Its translation: CASSLPRDFTTDTQYF.

V is TRBV5-1 and J is TRBJ2-7; weak D call: TRBD2 (5 bases). Germline V gene data show CDR1 as SGHRS and CDR2 as YFSETQ. The CDR3 totals 14 residues. The V and J ends lost 0 bases and 2 bases respectively, with 9 bases between them. The CDR3 DNA follows: TGCGCCAGCAGCTTGGGCCCTAGCACCTACGAGCAGTACTTC. It is translated as CASSLGPSTYEQYF.

The CDR3 protein is CASSPPTGDGNTIYF. CDR3 DNA: TGTGCCAGCTCACCCCCGACAGGGGATGGAAACACCATATATTTT. The chain is built from TRBV18 and TRBJ1-3; 8 positions agree with TRBD1. CDR1 and CDR2 (germline): KGHSH, LQKENI. Trimming removed 3 bases from V and 3 bases from J; junction bases left unmatched: 4. There are 15 residues in the CDR3.

This clone was detected only once. The chain has TRBV11-2 and TRBJ2-6; D remains unclear. The CDR3 spans 13 residues. V shed 3 bases and J shed 3 bases, with 3 bases lying between them. The germline gives CDR1 SGHAT, CDR2 FQNNGV. The CDR3 DNA follows: TGTGCCAGCAGCTTTTATGGGGCCAACGTCCTGACTTTC. Its translation: CASSFYGANVLTF.

This sequence joins TRBV29-1 and TRBJ1-2; 9 bases map to TRBD1. Trimming at V came to 6 bases and at J to 4 bases, leaving 6 bases not matched to a gene. This CDR3 is 13 amino acids long. Per the germline V gene, CDR1 is SQVTM and CDR2 is ANQGSEA. The CDR3 sequence: CSVLTGGTYGYTF. The DNA for the CDR3 is TGCAGCGTCCTGACAGGGGGGACCTATGGCTACACCTTC.

The chain recombines TRBV7-9 with TRBJ2-5, with 8 bases aligning to TRBD1. In germline, CDR1 is SEHNR, CDR2 FQNEAQ (reference sequence). The CDR3 sequence is 15 residues long. V was clipped by 2 bases and J by 1 base; unmatched bases: 3. The CDR3 DNA reads as TGTGCCAGCAGCTTAAAGGACAGGGCCCAAGAGACCCAGTACTTC. Amino acids: CASSLKDRAQETQYF.

The gene calls are TRBV11-2 and TRBJ2-7, with TRBD2 as a possible D gene (6 bases). The CDR3 runs to 10 residues. V shed 11 bases and J shed 7 bases, with 12 bases lying between them. Germline-derived CDR1 and CDR2 are SGHAT and FQNNGV. Here the CDR3 reads CASPGGEQYF. In nucleotides, the CDR3 is TGTGCCTCCCCCGGGGGTGAGCAGTACTTC.

This clone has a handful of counts. The CDR3 here is CSGDRGETQYF. CDR3 in DNA: TGCAGCGGAGACAGGGGCGAGACCCAGTACTTC. This chain joins TRBV29-1 and TRBJ2-5; 8 bases fit TRBD1. The germline gives CDR1 SQVTM, CDR2 ANQGSEA. This CDR3 has 11 amino acids. Trimming at V came to 7 bases and at J to 5 bases, leaving 3 bases not matched to a gene.

J is TRBJ2-5 and V is TRBV5-1; 9 nucleotides match TRBD2. CDR1 is SGHRS, CDR2 YFSETQ, per germline. Trimming at V came to 1 base and at J to 5 bases, leaving 6 bases not matched to a gene. CDR3 length: 15 residues. The CDR3 loop is CASSLTAGGGETQYF. The CDR3 DNA sequence: TGCGCCAGCAGCTTGACAGCGGGGGGCGGGGAGACCCAGTACTTC.

The chain uses TRBV4-3 and TRBJ1-4; the D gene is possibly TRBD1 (6 bases). Germline lookup yields CDR1 LGHNA and CDR2 YSLEER. The CDR3 is 16 residues long. V shed 4 bases and J shed 2 bases, with 14 bases lying between them. The CDR3 spells CASSPTGTRTNEKLFF. Written as DNA, the CDR3 is TGCGCCAGCAGCCCCACCGGGACAAGGACTAATGAAAAACTGTTTTTT.

The rearrangement uses TRBV11-1 and TRBJ2-7, with TRBD2 identical over 8 bases. The V segment lost 5 bases and the J segment 5 bases; nucleotides outside the gene matches: 8. The CDR3 totals 14 residues. CDR1 SGHAT and CDR2 FQDESV come from the germline V gene (reference sequence). CDR3 DNA: TGTGCCAGCAGCCATAGCGGGATAGGGCACGAGCAGTACTTC. Protein product: CASSHSGIGHEQYF. The full variable domain, completed using reference TRBV11-1 and TRBJ2-7, is EAEVAQSPRYKITEKSQAVAFWCDPISGHATLYWYRQILGQGPELLVQFQDESVVDDSQLPKDRFSAERLKGVDSTLKIQPAELGDSAMYLCASSHSGIGHEQYFGPGTRLTVT.

CDR3 coding DNA: TGTGCCAGCAGAAGGACAGGGGGCGCAGCCAACACCGGGGAGCTGTTTTTT. Translated, it gives CASRRTGGAANTGELFF. The chain couples TRBV7-6 to TRBJ2-2; 11 nucleotides match TRBD1. The CDR3 consists of 17 residues. V trimming: 6 bases; J trimming: 2 bases; junction bases outside the gene matches: 8. Per germline, CDR1 SGHVS and CDR2 FNYEAQ.

The chain carries TRBV7-3 and TRBJ2-3, with D maybe TRBD2 (5 bases). CDR1 SGHTA and CDR2 FQGTGA come from the germline V gene. The CDR3 totals 18 residues. The V end was cut by 2 bases, the J end by 0 bases, with 18 bases between. CDR3 region: CASSLGRGRLSSTDTQYF. As DNA, the CDR3 is TGTGCCAGCAGCTTAGGGCGTGGGAGACTTTCTAGCACAGATACGCAGTATTTT.